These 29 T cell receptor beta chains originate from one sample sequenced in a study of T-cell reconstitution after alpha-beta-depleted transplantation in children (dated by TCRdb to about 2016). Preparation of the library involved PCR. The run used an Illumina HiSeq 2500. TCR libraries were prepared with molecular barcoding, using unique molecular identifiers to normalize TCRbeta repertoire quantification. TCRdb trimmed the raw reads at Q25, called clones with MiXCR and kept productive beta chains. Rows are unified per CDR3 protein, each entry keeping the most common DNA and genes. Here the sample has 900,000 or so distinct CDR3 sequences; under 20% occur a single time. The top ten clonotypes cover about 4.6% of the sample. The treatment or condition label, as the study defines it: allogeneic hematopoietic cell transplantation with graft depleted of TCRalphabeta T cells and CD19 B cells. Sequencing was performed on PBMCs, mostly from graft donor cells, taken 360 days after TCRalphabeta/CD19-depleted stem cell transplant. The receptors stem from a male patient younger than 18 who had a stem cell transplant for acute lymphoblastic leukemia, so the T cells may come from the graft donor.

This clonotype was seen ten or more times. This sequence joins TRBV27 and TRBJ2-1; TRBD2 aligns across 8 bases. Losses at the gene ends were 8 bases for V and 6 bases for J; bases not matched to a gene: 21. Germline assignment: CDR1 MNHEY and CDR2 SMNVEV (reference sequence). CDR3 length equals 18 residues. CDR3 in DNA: TGTGCCAGCCGGGGGGACTGGACGCCCGGGACTAGGGCCAATGAGCAGTTCTTC. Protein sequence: CASRGDWTPGTRANEQFF.

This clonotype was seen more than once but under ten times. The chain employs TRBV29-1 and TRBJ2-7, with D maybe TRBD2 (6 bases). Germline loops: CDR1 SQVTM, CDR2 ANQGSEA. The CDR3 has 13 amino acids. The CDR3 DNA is TGCATCGTGGAGGGCAGCTCCACCTACGAGCAGTACTTC. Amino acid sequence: CIVEGSSTYEQYF.

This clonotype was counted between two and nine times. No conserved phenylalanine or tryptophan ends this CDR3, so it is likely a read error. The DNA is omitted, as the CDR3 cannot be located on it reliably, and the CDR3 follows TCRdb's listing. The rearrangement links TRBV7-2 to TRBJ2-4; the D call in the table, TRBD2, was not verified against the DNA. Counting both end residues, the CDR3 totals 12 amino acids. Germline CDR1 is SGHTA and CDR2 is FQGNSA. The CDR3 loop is CASSEGTKKRPV.

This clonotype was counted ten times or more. CDR3 sequence reads: CASSLAQGQPQHF. The DNA for the CDR3 is TGCGCCAGCAGCTTGGCCCAGGGTCAGCCCCAGCATTTT. V is TRBV5-1 and J is TRBJ1-5; tentative D call: TRBD1 (5 bases). The CDR3 spans 13 residues. The V end lost 0 bases, the J end lost 6 bases, and 7 bases lay between the germline ends. The germline V gene has CDR1 SGHRS and CDR2 YFSETQ.

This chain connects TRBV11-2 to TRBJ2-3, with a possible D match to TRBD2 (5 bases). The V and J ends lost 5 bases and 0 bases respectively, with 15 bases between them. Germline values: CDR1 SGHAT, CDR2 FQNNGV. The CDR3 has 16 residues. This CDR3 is CASSPSRLASTDTQYF. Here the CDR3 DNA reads TGTGCCAGCAGCCCCTCTCGGCTAGCAAGCACAGATACGCAGTATTTT.

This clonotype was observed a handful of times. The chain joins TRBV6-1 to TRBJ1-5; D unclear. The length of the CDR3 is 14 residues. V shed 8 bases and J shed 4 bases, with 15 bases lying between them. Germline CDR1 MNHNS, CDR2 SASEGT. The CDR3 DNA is TGTGCCAGCTCCAATGGGGTAGGAAATCAGCCCCAGCATTTT. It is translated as CASSNGVGNQPQHF.

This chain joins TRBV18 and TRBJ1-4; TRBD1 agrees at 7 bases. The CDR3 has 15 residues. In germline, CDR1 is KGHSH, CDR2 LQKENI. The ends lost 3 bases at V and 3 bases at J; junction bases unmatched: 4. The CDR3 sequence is CASSPPGQPNEKLFF. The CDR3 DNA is TGTGCCAGCTCACCCCCGGGACAGCCTAATGAAAAACTGTTTTTT.

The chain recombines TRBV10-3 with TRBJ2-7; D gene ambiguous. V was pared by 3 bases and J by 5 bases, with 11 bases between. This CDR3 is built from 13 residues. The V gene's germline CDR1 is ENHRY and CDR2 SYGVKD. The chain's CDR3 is CAISEGYLDEQYF. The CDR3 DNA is TGTGCCATCAGTGAAGGGTATCTGGACGAGCAGTACTTC.

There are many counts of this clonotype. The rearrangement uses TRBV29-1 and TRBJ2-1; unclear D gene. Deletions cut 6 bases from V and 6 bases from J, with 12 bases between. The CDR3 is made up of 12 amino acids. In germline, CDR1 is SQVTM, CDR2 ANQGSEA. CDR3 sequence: CSVERWGNEQFF. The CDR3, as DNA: TGCAGCGTAGAGCGATGGGGCAATGAGCAGTTCTTC.

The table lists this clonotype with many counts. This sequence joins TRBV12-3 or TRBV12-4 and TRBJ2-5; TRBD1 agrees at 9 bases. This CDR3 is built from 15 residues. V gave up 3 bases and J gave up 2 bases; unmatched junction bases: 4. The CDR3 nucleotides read TGTGCCAGCAGTTTGAGGGACAGGGTGCAAGAGACCCAGTACTTC. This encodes CASSLRDRVQETQYF.

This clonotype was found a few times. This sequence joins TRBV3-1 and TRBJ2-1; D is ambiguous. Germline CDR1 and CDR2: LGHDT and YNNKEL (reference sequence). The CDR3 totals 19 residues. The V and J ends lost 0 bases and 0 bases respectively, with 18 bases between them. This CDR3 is CASSQDTEPTSRSYNEQFF. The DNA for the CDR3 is TGTGCCAGCAGCCAAGATACGGAACCGACTTCGCGCTCCTACAATGAGCAGTTCTTC.

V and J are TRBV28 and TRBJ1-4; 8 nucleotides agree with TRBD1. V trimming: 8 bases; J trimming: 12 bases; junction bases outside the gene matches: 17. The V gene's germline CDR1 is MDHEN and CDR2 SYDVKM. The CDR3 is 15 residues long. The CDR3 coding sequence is TGTGCCAGCGCGCCTGGGACAGGACAATTAAGGGAACTGTTTTTT. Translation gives CASAPGTGQLRELFF.

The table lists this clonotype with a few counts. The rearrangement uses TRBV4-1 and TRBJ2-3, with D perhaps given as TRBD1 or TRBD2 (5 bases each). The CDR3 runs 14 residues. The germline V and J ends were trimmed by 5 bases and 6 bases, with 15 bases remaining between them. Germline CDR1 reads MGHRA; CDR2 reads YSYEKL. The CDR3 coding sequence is TGCGCCAGCAGCTACGATCCCGGGGCGGATACGCAGTATTTT. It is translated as CASSYDPGADTQYF.

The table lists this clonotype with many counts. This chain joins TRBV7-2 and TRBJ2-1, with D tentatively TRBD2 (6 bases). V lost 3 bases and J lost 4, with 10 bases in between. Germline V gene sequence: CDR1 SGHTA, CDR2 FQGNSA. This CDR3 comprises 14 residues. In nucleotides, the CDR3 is TGTGCCAGCAGCTTTGGCGGGATTTACAATGAGCAGTTCTTC. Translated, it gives CASSFGGIYNEQFF.

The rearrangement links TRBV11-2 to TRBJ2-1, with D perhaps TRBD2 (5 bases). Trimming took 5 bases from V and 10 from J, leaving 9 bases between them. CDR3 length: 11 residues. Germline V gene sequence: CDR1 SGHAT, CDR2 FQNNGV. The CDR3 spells CASSPRREQFF. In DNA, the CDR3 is TGTGCCAGCAGCCCAAGGAGGGAGCAGTTCTTC.

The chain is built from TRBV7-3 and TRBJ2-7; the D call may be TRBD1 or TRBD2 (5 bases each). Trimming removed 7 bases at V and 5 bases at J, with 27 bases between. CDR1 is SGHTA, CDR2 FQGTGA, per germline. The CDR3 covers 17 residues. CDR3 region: CASTTSHQRQGRNEQYF. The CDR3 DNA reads TGTGCCAGCACCACGTCCCACCAACGGCAGGGACGTAACGAGCAGTACTTC.

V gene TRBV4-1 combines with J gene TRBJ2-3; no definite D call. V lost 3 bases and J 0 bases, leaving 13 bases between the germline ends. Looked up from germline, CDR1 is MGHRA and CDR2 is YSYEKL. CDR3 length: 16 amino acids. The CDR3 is CASSHHASLSTDTQYF. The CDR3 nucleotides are TGCGCCAGCAGCCATCACGCTTCGCTAAGCACAGATACGCAGTATTTT.

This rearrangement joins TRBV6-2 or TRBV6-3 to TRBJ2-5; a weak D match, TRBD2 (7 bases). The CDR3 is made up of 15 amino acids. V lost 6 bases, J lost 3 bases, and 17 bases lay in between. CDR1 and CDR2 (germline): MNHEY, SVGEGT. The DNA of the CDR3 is TGTGCCAGCAGCTACCGGGGGGCTGGGGAAGAGACCCAGTACTTC. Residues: CASSYRGAGEETQYF.

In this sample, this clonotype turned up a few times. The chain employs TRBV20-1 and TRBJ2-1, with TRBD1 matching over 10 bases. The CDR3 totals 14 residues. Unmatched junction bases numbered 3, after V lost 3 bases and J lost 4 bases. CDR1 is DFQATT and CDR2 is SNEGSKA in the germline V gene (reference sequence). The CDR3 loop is CSARGQGYYNEQFF. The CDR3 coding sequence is TGCAGTGCTAGGGGACAGGGGTATTACAATGAGCAGTTCTTC.

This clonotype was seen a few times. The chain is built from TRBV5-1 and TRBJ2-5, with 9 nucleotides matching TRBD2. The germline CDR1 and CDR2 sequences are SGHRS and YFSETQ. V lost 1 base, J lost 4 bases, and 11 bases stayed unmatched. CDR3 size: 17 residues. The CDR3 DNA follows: TGCGCCAGCAGCTTGTGGCTAGCGGGAACGGGGGTAGAGACCCAGTACTTC. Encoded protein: CASSLWLAGTGVETQYF.

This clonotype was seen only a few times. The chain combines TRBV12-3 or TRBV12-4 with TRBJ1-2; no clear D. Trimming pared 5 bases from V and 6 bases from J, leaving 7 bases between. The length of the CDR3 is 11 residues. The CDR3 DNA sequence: TGTGCCAGCAGTCCAAACCATGGCTACACCTTC. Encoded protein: CASSPNHGYTF.

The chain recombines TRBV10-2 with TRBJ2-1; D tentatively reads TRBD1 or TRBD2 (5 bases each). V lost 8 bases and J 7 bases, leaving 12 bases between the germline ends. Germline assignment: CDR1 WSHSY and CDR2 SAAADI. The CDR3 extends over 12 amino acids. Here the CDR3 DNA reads TGCGCCAGCTCGGGACCCTTAAATGAGCAGTTCTTC. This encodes CASSGPLNEQFF.

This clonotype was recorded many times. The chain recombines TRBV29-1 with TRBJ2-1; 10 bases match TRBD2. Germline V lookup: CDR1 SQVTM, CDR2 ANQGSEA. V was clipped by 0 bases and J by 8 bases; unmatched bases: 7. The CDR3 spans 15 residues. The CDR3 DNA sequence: TGCAGCGTTGAAGATCTGGCTAGCGGGAGCGATGAGCAGTTCTTC. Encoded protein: CSVEDLASGSDEQFF.

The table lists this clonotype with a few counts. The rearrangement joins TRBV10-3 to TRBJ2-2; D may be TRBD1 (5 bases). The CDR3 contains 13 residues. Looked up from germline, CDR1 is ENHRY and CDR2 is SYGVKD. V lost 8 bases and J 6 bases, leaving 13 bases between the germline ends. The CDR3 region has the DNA TGTGCCATCTCCGAATGGGGCGCCGGGGAGCTGTTTTTT. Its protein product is CAISEWGAGELFF.

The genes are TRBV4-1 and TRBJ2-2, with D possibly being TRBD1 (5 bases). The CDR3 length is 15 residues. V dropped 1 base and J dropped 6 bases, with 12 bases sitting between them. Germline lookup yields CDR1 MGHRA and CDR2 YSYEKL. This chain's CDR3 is CASSQVVRVAGELFF. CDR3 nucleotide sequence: TGCGCCAGCAGCCAAGTAGTCAGGGTGGCCGGGGAGCTGTTTTTT.

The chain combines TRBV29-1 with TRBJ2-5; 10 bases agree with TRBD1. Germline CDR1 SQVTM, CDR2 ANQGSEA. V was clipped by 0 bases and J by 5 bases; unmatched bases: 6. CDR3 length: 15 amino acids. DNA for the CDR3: TGCAGCGTTGAAGATACGGGACAGGGGACGGAGACCCAGTACTTC. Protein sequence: CSVEDTGQGTETQYF.

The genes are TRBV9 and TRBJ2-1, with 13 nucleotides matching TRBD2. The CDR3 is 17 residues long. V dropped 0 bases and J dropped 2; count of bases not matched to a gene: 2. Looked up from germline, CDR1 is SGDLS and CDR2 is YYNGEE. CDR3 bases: TGTGCCAGCAGCGTAGGTGGACTAGCGGGGGCCTACAATGAGCAGTTCTTC. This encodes CASSVGGLAGAYNEQFF.

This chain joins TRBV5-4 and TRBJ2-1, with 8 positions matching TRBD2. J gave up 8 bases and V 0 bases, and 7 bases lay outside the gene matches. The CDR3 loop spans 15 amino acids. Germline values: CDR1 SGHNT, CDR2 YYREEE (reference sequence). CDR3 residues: CASSLEGTSVDEQFF. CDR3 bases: TGTGCCAGCAGCTTGGAGGGGACTAGTGTGGATGAGCAGTTCTTC.

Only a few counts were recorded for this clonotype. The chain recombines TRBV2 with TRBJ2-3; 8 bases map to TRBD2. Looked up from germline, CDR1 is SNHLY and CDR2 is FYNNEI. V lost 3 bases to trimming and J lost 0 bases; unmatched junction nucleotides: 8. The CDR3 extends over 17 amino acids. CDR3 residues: CASSDSGNSHSTDTQYF. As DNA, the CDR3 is TGTGCCAGCAGTGATAGCGGGAACTCTCATAGCACAGATACGCAGTATTTT.